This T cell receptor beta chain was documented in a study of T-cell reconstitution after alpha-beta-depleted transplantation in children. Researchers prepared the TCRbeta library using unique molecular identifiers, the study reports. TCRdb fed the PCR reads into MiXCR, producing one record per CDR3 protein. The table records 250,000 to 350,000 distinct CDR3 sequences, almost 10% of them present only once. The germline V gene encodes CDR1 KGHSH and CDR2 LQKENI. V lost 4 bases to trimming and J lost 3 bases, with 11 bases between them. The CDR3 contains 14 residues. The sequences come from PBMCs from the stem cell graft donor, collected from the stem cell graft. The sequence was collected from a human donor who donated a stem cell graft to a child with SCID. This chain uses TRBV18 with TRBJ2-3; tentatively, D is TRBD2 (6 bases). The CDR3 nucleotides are TGTGCCAGCTCACGCGGACTACAAACAGATACGCAGTATTTT. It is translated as CASSRGLQTDTQYF.